What follows are 32 T cell receptor beta chains derived from one specimen sequenced in a study of blood T cell repertoires in COVID-19. Produced via immunoSEQ multiplex PCR; TCRdb's table is partial and in-frame only. Of roughly 500,000 clones listed, around 89% were seen once; the top ten hold about 1.7%. The sequenced sample was PBMCs or T cells enriched from blood (not recorded which). The origin of the receptors is a woman in her 40s who had recovered from COVID-19.

V gene TRBV4-1 combines with J gene TRBJ1-1; TRBD1 agrees at 10 bases. The CDR3 is 15 amino acids. After removal of 3 bases from V and 4 bases from J, the junction contained 5 bases not matched to a gene. Germline lookup yields CDR1 MGHRA and CDR2 YSYEKL. The chain's CDR3 is CASSQETGGGTEAFF. In DNA, the CDR3 is TGCGCCAGCAGCCAGGAGACAGGGGGCGGCACTGAAGCTTTCTTT.

The chain links TRBV19 to TRBJ2-7; 8 nucleotides align to TRBD1. Germline CDR1 and CDR2: LNHDA and SQIVND (reference sequence). V lost 4 bases to trimming and J lost 2 bases; unmatched junction nucleotides: 7. The CDR3 contains 15 residues. CDR3: CASSTRWTGTYEQYF. In DNA, the CDR3 is TGTGCCAGTAGTACGCGCTGGACAGGGACCTACGAGCAGTACTTC.

This clone was recorded only once. The CDR3 reads CASSFGTGVGGTDTQYF. The CDR3, as DNA: TGCGCCAGCAGTTTCGGGACAGGGGTCGGGGGTACAGATACGCAGTATTTT. The rearrangement links TRBV10-2 to TRBJ2-3; 10 positions match TRBD1. Germline V gene sequence: CDR1 WSHSY, CDR2 SAAADI. V shed 5 bases and J 3 bases; nucleotides not matched to a gene: 11. There are 17 residues in the CDR3.

This clone appeared once. CDR3 protein: CSAREKDTQYF. The CDR3 bases are TGCAGCGCTCGGGAGAAAGATACGCAGTATTTT. The rearrangement uses TRBV29-1 and TRBJ2-3; tentative D call: TRBD2 (6 bases). CDR1 and CDR2 (germline): SQVTM, ANQGSEA. This CDR3 is built from 11 residues. The V gene lost 7 bases and the J gene lost 5 bases, with 10 bases spanning the gap.

J is TRBJ2-2 and V is TRBV7-6; 10 nucleotides align to TRBD1. Germline V CDR1 and CDR2: SGHVS, FNYEAQ. This CDR3 comprises 15 residues. V was pared by 5 bases and J by 1 base, with 1 base of the junction left unmatched. CDR3 in DNA: TGTGCCAGCAGCCGGACAGGGGGGAACACCGGGGAGCTGTTTTTT. Translated, it gives CASSRTGGNTGELFF.

The genes are TRBV19 and TRBJ1-4, with D unresolved. V lost 4 bases and J 6 bases, leaving 12 bases between the germline ends. The CDR3 is 14 amino acids. In germline, CDR1 is LNHDA, CDR2 SQIVND (reference sequence). As DNA, the CDR3 is TGTGCCAGTAGTACCGGACTACTCGATGAAAAACTGTTTTTT. It codes for CASSTGLLDEKLFF.

This sequence joins TRBV6-4 and TRBJ1-6; D not certain. The CDR3 extends over 15 amino acids. Germline CDR1 and CDR2: MRHNA and SNTAGT. V was clipped by 4 bases and J by 2 bases, with 9 bases between them. In DNA, the CDR3 is TGTGCCAGCAGTGTTCACGAGCCCTATAATTCACCCCTCCACTTT. Translated, it gives CASSVHEPYNSPLHF.

This chain uses TRBV7-8 with TRBJ2-5, with TRBD1 matching 10 bases. This CDR3 region has 16 residues. Germline V gives CDR1 SGHVS, CDR2 FQNEAQ. V lost 5 bases, J lost 5 bases, and 11 bases stayed unmatched. The CDR3 DNA reads TGTGCCAGCAGCCAGTCGTGGGACAGGGGTCAGGAGACCCAGTACTTC. As protein: CASSQSWDRGQETQYF.

This chain joins TRBV9 and TRBJ1-5, with 10 bases identical to TRBD1. CDR3 length equals 16 residues. Unmatched junction bases numbered 10, after V lost 3 bases and J lost 7 bases. The germline V gene has CDR1 SGDLS and CDR2 YYNGEE. CDR3 region: CASSEGTGVIGQPQHF. DNA for the CDR3: TGTGCCAGCAGCGAAGGGACAGGGGTAATCGGCCAGCCCCAGCATTTT.

The chain has TRBV29-1 and TRBJ2-1, with TRBD2 matching 8 bases. The CDR3 is made up of 17 amino acids. Per the germline V gene, CDR1 is SQVTM and CDR2 is ANQGSEA. Losses at the gene ends were 5 bases for V and 2 bases for J; bases not matched to a gene: 14. The CDR3 sequence is CSVLKRGSGRAYNEQFF. The CDR3 DNA is TGCAGCGTTCTCAAGAGGGGCAGCGGGAGAGCCTACAATGAGCAGTTCTTC.

V and J are TRBV19 and TRBJ1-3; D is uncertain. This CDR3 contains 17 residues. CDR1 and CDR2 (germline): LNHDA, SQIVND (reference sequence). V lost 5 bases, J lost 0 bases, and 17 bases lay in between. The CDR3 region has the DNA TGTGCCAGTAGTGTCGGGTGGCAGTTTCTCTCTGGAAACACCATATATTTT. Its protein product is CASSVGWQFLSGNTIYF.

The genes are TRBV10-1 and TRBJ1-1, with no clear D. Trimming pared 3 bases from V and 0 bases from J, leaving 5 bases between. This CDR3 spans 13 amino acids. Germline V gene sequence: CDR1 WNHNN, CDR2 SYGVQD (reference sequence). The CDR3 sequence is CASSESVNTEAFF. In nucleotides, the CDR3 is TGCGCCAGCAGTGAATCAGTGAACACTGAAGCTTTCTTT.

This clone has only one observation. The chain couples TRBV5-6 to TRBJ1-6; no clear D. The CDR3 sequence is 17 residues long. V gave up 0 bases and J gave up 14 bases, with 24 bases separating them. Germline V gene data show CDR1 as SGHDT and CDR2 as YYEEEE. The CDR3 here is CASSLDAAIALPLTLHF. The CDR3 DNA reads as TGTGCCAGCAGCTTGGACGCCGCTATTGCCCTCCCTTTGACCCTCCACTTT. The variable domain in full, with the rest retrieved from reference TRBV5-6 and TRBJ1-6, is DAGVTQSPTHLIKTRGQQVTLRCSPKSGHDTVSWYQQALGQGPQFIFQYYEEEERQRGNFPDRFSGHQFPNYSSELNVNALLLGDSALYLCASSLDAAIALPLTLHFGNGTRLTVT.

V and J are TRBV10-2 and TRBJ1-5, with 7 bases identical to TRBD1. Germline lookup yields CDR1 WSHSY and CDR2 SAAADI. CDR3 length: 14 residues. Trimming at V came to 3 bases and at J to 4 bases, leaving 3 bases not matched to a gene. This chain's CDR3 is CASSDRGTNQPQHF. CDR3 nucleotides: TGCGCCAGCAGTGACAGGGGGACGAATCAGCCCCAGCATTTT.

The chain is built from TRBV20-1 and TRBJ2-1; 10 bases map to TRBD2. The CDR3 consists of 16 residues. CDR1 is DFQATT and CDR2 is SNEGSKA in the germline V gene (reference sequence). J was trimmed by 0 bases and V by 3 bases; bases with no gene match: 5. In nucleotides, the CDR3 is TGCAGTGCTAGTCCCTCTAGCGGGAGCTCCTACAATGAGCAGTTCTTC. Residues: CSASPSSGSSYNEQFF.

This clone was detected once. The junction does not match germline at one end; this may be a read error. The rearrangement links TRBV5-4 to TRBJ2-5; possible D gene TRBD1, 6 bases. This CDR3 has 14 residues. Germline V lookup: CDR1 SGHNT, CDR2 YYREEE (reference sequence). This CDR3 is CASSFLGGHVQQDF. As DNA, the CDR3 is TGTGCCAGCAGCTTCTTAGGGGGACACGTCCAACAGGACTTC.

This chain connects TRBV3-1 (or the pseudogene TRBV3-2) to TRBJ2-1; 12 nucleotides line up with TRBD2. The J segment lost 9 bases and the V segment lost 0 bases, leaving 6 bases of the junction unmatched. Germline loops: CDR1 LGHDT, CDR2 YNNKEL (reference sequence). The CDR3 extends over 16 amino acids. The CDR3 nucleotides read TGTGCCAGCAGCCAAGATTTGGGACTAGCGGGTCTTGAGCAGTTCTTC. Protein product: CASSQDLGLAGLEQFF.

This clone was counted once. The chain couples TRBV2 to TRBJ2-7, with D maybe TRBD2 (5 bases). In germline, CDR1 is SNHLY, CDR2 FYNNEI. Trimming took off 6 bases at V and 4 bases at J, with 13 bases between the two ends. CDR3 size: 13 residues. The CDR3 DNA is TGTGCCAGCAGGGGAGACGGCAGGTACGAGCAGTACTTC. Encoded protein: CASRGDGRYEQYF.

The DNA for the CDR3 is TGCGCCAGCAGCCGAGGGGGACTAGCGTACAATGAGCAGTTCTTC. Protein sequence: CASSRGGLAYNEQFF. The chain employs TRBV10-1 and TRBJ2-1; TRBD2 matches at 10 bases. Looked up from germline, CDR1 is WNHNN and CDR2 is SYGVQD (reference sequence). This CDR3 has 15 amino acids. The trim removed 6 bases at V and 4 bases at J, leaving 6 bases unmatched.

The J gene is TRBJ2-1, the V gene TRBV25-1; 12 nucleotides align to TRBD2. CDR3 length: 12 amino acids. The germline V gene has CDR1 MGHDK and CDR2 SYGVNS. The trim removed 7 bases at V and 13 bases at J, leaving 5 bases unmatched. CDR3 sequence (DNA): TGTGCCAGCATGCTAGCGGGAGGGCTACAGTTCTTC. Protein product: CASMLAGGLQFF.

This sequence joins TRBV5-1 and TRBJ2-1; possible D gene TRBD1, 6 bases. Germline CDR1 SGHRS, CDR2 YFSETQ. V shed 1 base and J shed 8 bases, with 10 bases lying between them. The CDR3 spans 13 residues. The CDR3 protein is CASSLRTAHEQFF. In DNA form, the CDR3 reads TGCGCCAGCAGCTTGAGGACAGCCCATGAGCAGTTCTTC.

V and J are TRBV4-2 and TRBJ1-5, with TRBD1 as a possible D gene (5 bases). Trimming left V 1 base short and J 4 bases short, with 11 bases between. Germline V lookup: CDR1 LGHNA, CDR2 YNFKEQ. This CDR3 spans 15 amino acids. The CDR3 region has the DNA TGTGCCAGCAGCCAAGGTGTCCAGGGAAATCAGCCCCAGCATTTT. This translates into CASSQGVQGNQPQHF.

CDR3 in amino acids: CASRDAGGGNIQYF. In DNA, the CDR3 is TGTGCCAGCAGAGATGCAGGGGGAGGAAACATTCAGTACTTC. The chain recombines TRBV6-5 with TRBJ2-4; D might be TRBD1 (7 bases). This CDR3 region has 14 residues. The ends were cut back, 6 bases at V and 6 bases at J, with 15 bases in the middle. CDR1 and CDR2 (germline): MNHEY, SVGAGI.

Of note for this clone: This same CDR3 is encoded by further DNA sequences in the sample. The chain couples TRBV27 to TRBJ2-1; 7 bases line up with TRBD1. Germline V CDR1 and CDR2: MNHEY, SMNVEV (reference sequence). V shed 0 bases and J 2 bases; nucleotides not matched to a gene: 1. CDR3 size: 15 residues. CDR3 DNA: TGTGCCAGCAGTTTATCTAGGGGGCCCTACAATGAGCAGTTCTTC. Protein: CASSLSRGPYNEQFF.

This sequence joins TRBV10-3 and TRBJ1-1, with 9 positions matching TRBD1. This CDR3 region has 14 residues. Looked up from germline, CDR1 is ENHRY and CDR2 is SYGVKD. J lost 2 bases, V lost 6 bases, and 4 bases had no gene match. The CDR3 region is CAIRWTGDNTEAFF. CDR3 coding DNA: TGTGCCATCAGGTGGACAGGGGATAACACTGAAGCTTTCTTT.

This rearrangement joins TRBV6-6 to TRBJ1-1, with TRBD1 matching 7 bases. CDR1 and CDR2 (germline): MNHNY, SVGAGI (reference sequence). Trimming removed 4 bases from V and 0 bases from J; junction bases left unmatched: 5. This CDR3 region has 15 residues. The DNA of the CDR3 is TGTGCCAGCAGTTCGACAGGGACCATGAACACTGAAGCTTTCTTT. This codes for CASSSTGTMNTEAFF.

This clone came up once. The chain carries TRBV25-1 and TRBJ1-5; D is unclear. This CDR3 has 12 residues. Trimming stripped 6 bases from V and 4 bases from J, with 7 bases between. Germline CDR1 MGHDK, CDR2 SYGVNS. CDR3 DNA sequence: TGTGCCAGCAGGGCCGGGAATCAGCCCCAGCATTTT. It translates to CASRAGNQPQHF.

V usage is TRBV2 and J usage is TRBJ1-1; D gene ambiguous. Germline V gives CDR1 SNHLY, CDR2 FYNNEI. Trimming removed 2 bases at V and 7 bases at J, with 5 bases between. This CDR3 has 11 amino acids. CDR3 sequence reads: CASSEQFEAFF. The CDR3 nucleotides are TGTGCCAGCAGTGAACAGTTTGAAGCTTTCTTT.

V and J are TRBV18 and TRBJ2-1, with 9 nucleotides matching TRBD1. Losses at the gene ends were 2 bases for V and 10 bases for J; bases not matched to a gene: 9. The CDR3 contains 15 residues. In germline, CDR1 is KGHSH, CDR2 LQKENI. CDR3 in DNA: TGTGCCAGCTCACCAACACAGGGGGCCTTGAAAGAGCAGTTCTTC. Translation: CASSPTQGALKEQFF.

V is TRBV11-3 and J is TRBJ2-7, with D perhaps matching TRBD2 (5 bases). This CDR3 has 11 amino acids. Per the germline V gene, CDR1 is SGHNT and CDR2 is YENEEA. V lost 8 bases to trimming and J lost 7 bases, with 12 bases between them. CDR3 in DNA: TGTGCCAGCGGGAGACGTGGGGAGCAGTACTTC. Its translation: CASGRRGEQYF.

The chain links TRBV5-6 to TRBJ2-3, with a weak D call TRBD1 (5 bases). Looked up from germline, CDR1 is SGHDT and CDR2 is YYEEEE. This CDR3 contains 13 residues. The V end was cut by 1 base, the J end by 5 bases, with 8 bases between. The CDR3 sequence: CASSLQTEDTQYF. In DNA form, the CDR3 reads TGTGCCAGCAGCTTGCAGACAGAAGATACGCAGTATTTT.

The table lists this clone with many counts. The identical CDR3 is also encoded by other nucleotide sequences in the sample. The rearrangement uses TRBV11-2 and TRBJ2-2, with a tentative D call TRBD1 (6 bases). The CDR3 has 15 amino acids. V gave up 2 bases and J gave up 1 base, with 8 bases separating them. Germline values: CDR1 SGHAT, CDR2 FQNNGV. The CDR3 loop is CASSLTGKNTGELFF. The CDR3, as DNA: TGTGCCAGCAGCTTAACAGGGAAGAACACCGGGGAGCTGTTTTTT.